This TCR beta chain was sequenced for a study of T cells in women clearing cervical HPV infection. Across the whole study: Controls gave blood once infection was undetectable; cases at lesion identification. Overall study findings and caveats: TRBV6-7 abundance was lower in cases than controls (0.11% versus 0.16%).

The V gene's germline CDR1 is SEHNR and CDR2 FQNEAQ (reference sequence). The CDR3 has 13 amino acids. The V gene lost 5 bases and the J gene lost 5 bases, with 9 bases spanning the gap. MY09/MY11 PCR detected cervical HPV DNA; dot-blot assigned genotypes. Clones were read by immunoSEQ multiplex PCR, and TCRdb kept only the in-frame ones, dropping some. The sample holds 30,000 to 50,000 clones. In regard to this clone: The target antigen is unknown. The CDR3 goes on 3 residues after the read ends, and that part is filled in from the germline J gene.

This chain joins TRBV7-9 and TRBJ1-4; D call uncertain. This clonotype was obtained from a woman between 18 and 69 years old with a cervical HPV16 infection that either progressed to CIN3+ or cleared (not recorded which). The sequencing input was blood buffy coat. The covered CDR3 bases are TGTGCCAGCAGCCTAGGAGCAAATGAAAAA. It specifies CASSLGANEK. The full-length CDR3 reads as CASSLGANEKLFF.